One T cell receptor (beta chain) is described in this entry. The antigen this receptor binds is unknown. No base quality values were provided; no much bigger clone lies one nucleotide off. These data originate in a study of blood T cell repertoires in COVID-19 (dated by TCRdb to about 2020). Broadly, across the study: Samples covering the acute and convalescent phases of COVID-19 were provided by collaborators in the United States, Italy and Spain. The prospective study material was composed of cDNA or gDNA derived from T cells, B-cell-depleted T cells, or PBMCs. Subjects who had been exposed to COVID-19, were actively infected with it, or had recovered from it provided the deeply sampled blood TCRbeta repertoires that made up the dataset. The repertoires were released in a freely available public database intended as a resource for research on the immune response to SARS-CoV-2. The samples were drawn from the first 160 participants of the ongoing ImmuneRACE study and from over 950 subjects provided by 6 global collaborators. Nearly every sample came with metadata listing a de-identified subject ID, COVID-19 status, age in years and sex. Where available, HLA class I and class II types were taken from metadata supplied by the sample provider and were not determined by assay-based typing. Broader findings and caveats from the paper: The amount of clinical and demographic metadata varied by source and participant and was provided uncurated.

TCRbeta CDR3 regions were amplified from genomic DNA using the immunoSEQ Assay, a bias-controlled multiplex PCR. The study's processing was this. The number of nucleated cells in each sample was estimated from the amplification of reference gene primers within the assay. To quantify the absolute abundance of each unique TCRbeta CDR3 rearrangement, sequence reads were collapsed and filtered. Productive Simpson clonality was computed per sample as the square root of Simpson's diversity index over productive rearrangements. In its TCRdb copy, this immuneACCESS table keeps in-frame sequences only and misses some clones. Where compared with another copy, unresolved V genes explain less than half of these, and the others have no known cause. The DNA was the basis for D and trimming; V, J and clone size are from that table. In this sample the table shows roughly 380,000 clones, 85% of which occur a single time. The top ten clonotypes cover roughly 3.4% of the sample.

V is shortened by 3 bases, J by 4 bases, and the region joining them spans 12 bases. From a lookup of the germline V gene, CDR1 and CDR2 are SGHDT and YYEEEE. The CDR3 covers 14 residues, taking in both the cysteine and the phenylalanine. Just the 42-base CDR3 DNA is kept, in frame starting at base 1. Whole blood was collected in K2EDTA tubes by collaborating institutions according to the institutions' own protocols. Collaborator samples were shipped for TCRbeta analysis as frozen whole blood, isolated PBMCs, or DNA extracted from either sample type. The rearranged chain carries TRBV5-6 and TRBJ2-3; TRBD1 is perhaps the D gene, given 5 matching bases. The specimen was peripheral blood. This receptor was identified in a woman under 30 with acute or convalescent COVID-19. This receptor has the CDR3 CASSSRVLPDTQYF. The DNA sequence is given as TGTGCCAGCAGCTCCAGGGTATTACCAGATACGCAGTATTTT.